One and the same sample provided the 4 T cell receptor beta chains below, sequenced in a study of blood T cell repertoires in COVID-19. Profiled with immunoSEQ multiplex PCR; TCRdb holds only in-frame clones, not every one. The data show hundreds of thousands of clones, 87% seen once. Material for sequencing was peripheral blood. Every receptor here comes from a woman aged 45-65 years with COVID-19, enrolled during active disease.

On this clone itself: Within the sample, other DNA sequences also encode this same CDR3. The chain has TRBV9 and TRBJ2-1, with 9 bases aligning to TRBD2. V was clipped by 0 bases and J by 4 bases; unmatched bases: 2. Germline-derived CDR1 and CDR2 are SGDLS and YYNGEE. This CDR3 is built from 15 residues. DNA for the CDR3: TGTGCCAGCAGCGTAGGACTAGCGGCTTACAATGAGCAGTTCTTC. Protein product: CASSVGLAAYNEQFF.

This clone was counted a single time. This chain uses TRBV4-2 with TRBJ2-2, with 8 bases fitting TRBD1. Germline V gene sequence: CDR1 LGHNA, CDR2 YNFKEQ. With 4 bases clipped from V and 3 bases from J, the junction kept 7 bases outside the gene matches. CDR3 size: 16 residues. Here the CDR3 DNA reads TGTGCCAGCAGCCGGTCAGGGGGCCTGGACACCGGGGAGCTGTTTTTT. Protein: CASSRSGGLDTGELFF.

Notes on this clone: At one end, the junction sequence differs from germline, possibly due to a read error. The chain joins TRBV6-5 to TRBJ1-1; D remains unclear. Germline CDR1 reads MNHEY; CDR2 reads SVGAGI. This CDR3 contains 14 residues. This CDR3 reads CTSGRAGVGTEAFF. The CDR3, as DNA: TGCACCTCTGGGAGGGCCGGAGTGGGGACTGAAGCTTTCTTT.

This clone showed up just once. This chain connects TRBV6-6 to TRBJ2-4; tentatively, D is TRBD1 (6 bases). In germline, CDR1 is MNHNY, CDR2 SVGAGI (reference sequence). V was cut by 2 bases and J by 3 bases, with 14 bases left in between. The CDR3 covers 16 residues. For the CDR3, the DNA is TGTGCCAGCAGTTACCCGAGACAGGATAACAAAAACATTCAGTACTTC. Protein sequence: CASSYPRQDNKNIQYF.